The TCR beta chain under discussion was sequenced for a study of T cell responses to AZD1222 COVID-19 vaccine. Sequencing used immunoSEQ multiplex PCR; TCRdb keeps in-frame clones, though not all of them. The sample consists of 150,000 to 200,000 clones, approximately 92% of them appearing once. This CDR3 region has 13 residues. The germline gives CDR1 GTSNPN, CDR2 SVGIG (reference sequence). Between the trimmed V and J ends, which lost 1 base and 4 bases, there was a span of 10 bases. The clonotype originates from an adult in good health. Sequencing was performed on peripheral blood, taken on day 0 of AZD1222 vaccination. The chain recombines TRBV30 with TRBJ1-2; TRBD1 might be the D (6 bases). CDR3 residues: CAWSEGGTYGYTF. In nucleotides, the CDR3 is TGTGCCTGGAGTGAAGGGGGGACCTATGGCTACACCTTC.